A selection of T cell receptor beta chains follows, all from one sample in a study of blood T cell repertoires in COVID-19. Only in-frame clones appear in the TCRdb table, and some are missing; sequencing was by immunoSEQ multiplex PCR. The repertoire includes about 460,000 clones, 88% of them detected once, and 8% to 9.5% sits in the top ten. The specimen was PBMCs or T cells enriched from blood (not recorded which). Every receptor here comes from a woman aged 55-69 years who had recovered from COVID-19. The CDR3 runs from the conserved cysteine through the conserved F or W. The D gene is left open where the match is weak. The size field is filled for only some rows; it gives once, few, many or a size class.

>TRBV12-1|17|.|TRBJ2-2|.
CASSPPLRGGSTGELFF
TGTGCCAGCAGCCCTCCTTTGAGGGGGGGGAGCACCGGGGAGCTGTTTTTT
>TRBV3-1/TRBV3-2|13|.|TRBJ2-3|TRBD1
CATGDRVTDTQYF
TGTGCCACCGGGGACAGGGTCACAGATACGCAGTATTTT
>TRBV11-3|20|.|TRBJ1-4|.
CASSLDRIGTVEMGAEKLFF
TGTGCCAGCAGCTTAGATCGTATCGGGACGGTTGAAATGGGGGCCGAAAAACTGTTTTTT
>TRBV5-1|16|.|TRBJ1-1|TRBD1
CASSSQGATMNTEAFF
TGCGCCAGCAGCTCACAGGGGGCGACTATGAACACTGAAGCTTTCTTT
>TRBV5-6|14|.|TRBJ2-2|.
CASSLRAAVGELFF
TGTGCCAGCAGCCTCCGGGCAGCGGTCGGGGAGCTGTTTTTT
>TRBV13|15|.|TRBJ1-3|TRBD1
CASSLQGAAGNTIYF
TGTGCCAGCAGCTTACAGGGGGCAGCTGGAAACACCATATATTTT
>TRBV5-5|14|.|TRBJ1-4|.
CASSLRGGNEKLFF
TGTGCCAGCAGCTTGCGGGGGGGTAATGAAAAACTGTTTTTT
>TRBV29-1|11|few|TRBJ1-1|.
CSVATGTEAFF
TGCAGCGTCGCTACCGGGACAGAAGCTTTCTTT
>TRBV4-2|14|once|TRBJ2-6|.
CASSSGGGANVLTF
TGTGCCAGCAGCTCCGGGGGAGGGGCCAACGTCCTGACTTTC
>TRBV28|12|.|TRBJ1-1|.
CASSFRGTEAFF
TGTGCCAGCAGTTTCCGGGGAACTGAAGCTTTCTTT
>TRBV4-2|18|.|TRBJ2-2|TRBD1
CASSQEGQGALNTGELFF
TGTGCCAGCAGCCAAGAGGGACAGGGGGCTTTAAACACCGGGGAGCTGTTTTTT
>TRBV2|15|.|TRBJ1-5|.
CASSAGPLSNQPQHF
TGTGCCAGCAGCGCAGGTCCTCTTAGCAATCAGCCCCAGCATTTT
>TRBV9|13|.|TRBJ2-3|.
CASSEPLSPTQYF
TGTGCCAGCAGCGAGCCATTGTCCCCCACGCAGTATTTT
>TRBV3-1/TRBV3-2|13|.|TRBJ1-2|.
CASSPRRSYGYTF
TGTGCCAGCAGCCCCCGCCGGTCCTATGGCTACACCTTC
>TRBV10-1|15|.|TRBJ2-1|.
CASSQGQVNRNEQFF
TGCGCCAGCAGCCAGGGCCAGGTAAACAGGAATGAGCAGTTCTTC
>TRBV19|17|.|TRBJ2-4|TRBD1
CASSRASGQGVKNIQYF
TGTGCCAGTAGTAGAGCCTCGGGACAGGGGGTAAAAAACATTCAGTACTTC
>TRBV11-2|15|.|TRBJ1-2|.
CASSAFGHRAYGYTF
TGTGCCAGCAGCGCCTTTGGTCACAGGGCCTATGGCTACACCTTC
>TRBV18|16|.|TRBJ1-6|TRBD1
CASSREGTGNNSPLHF
TGTGCCAGCTCACGAGAAGGGACAGGGAACAATTCACCCCTCCACTTT
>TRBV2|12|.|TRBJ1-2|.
CASGWGLYGYTF
TGTGCCAGCGGGTGGGGGCTCTATGGCTACACCTTC
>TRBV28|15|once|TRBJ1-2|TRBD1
CASSFRTGGSYGYTF
TGTGCCAGCAGTTTCAGGACAGGGGGATCCTATGGCTACACCTTC
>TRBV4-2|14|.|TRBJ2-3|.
CASSLELLADTQYF
TGTGCCAGCAGCCTTGAACTACTGGCAGATACGCAGTATTTT
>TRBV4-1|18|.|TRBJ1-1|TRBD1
CASSLLGGTGGEDTEAFF
TGCGCCAGCAGCCTCTTGGGGGGGACAGGGGGCGAGGACACTGAAGCTTTCTTT
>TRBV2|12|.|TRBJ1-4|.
CASSEVIEKLFF
TGTGCCAGCAGTGAAGTTATAGAAAAACTGTTTTTT
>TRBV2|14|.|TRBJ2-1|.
CASSERETYNEQFF
TGTGCCAGCAGTGAACGGGAAACTTACAATGAGCAGTTCTTC
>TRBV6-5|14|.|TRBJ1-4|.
CASSYSQGGEKLFF
TGTGCCAGCAGTTACTCGCAGGGAGGAGAAAAACTGTTTTTT
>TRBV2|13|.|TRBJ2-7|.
CASTERLPYEQYF
TGTGCCAGCACCGAGCGGTTACCCTACGAGCAGTACTTC